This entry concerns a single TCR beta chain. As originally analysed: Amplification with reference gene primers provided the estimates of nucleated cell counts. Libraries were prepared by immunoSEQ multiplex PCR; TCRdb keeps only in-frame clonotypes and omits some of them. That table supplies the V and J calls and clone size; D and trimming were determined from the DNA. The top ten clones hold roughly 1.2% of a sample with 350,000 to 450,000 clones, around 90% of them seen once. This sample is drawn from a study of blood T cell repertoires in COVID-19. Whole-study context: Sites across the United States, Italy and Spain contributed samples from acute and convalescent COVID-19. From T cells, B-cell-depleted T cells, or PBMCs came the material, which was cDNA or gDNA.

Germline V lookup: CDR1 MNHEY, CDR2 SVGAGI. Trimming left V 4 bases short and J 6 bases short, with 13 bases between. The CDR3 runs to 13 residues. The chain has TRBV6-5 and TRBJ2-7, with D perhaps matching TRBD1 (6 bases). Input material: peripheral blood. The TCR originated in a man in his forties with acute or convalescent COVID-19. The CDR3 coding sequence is TGTGCCAGCAGTTTGGACAGCTCCCGCGAGCAGTACTTC. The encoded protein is CASSLDSSREQYF.